What follows is one T cell receptor (beta chain) and its context. Because it lacks the conserved phenylalanine or tryptophan at the end, this CDR3 is likely a read error. It is unclear where the CDR3 begins or ends on the DNA, so no DNA is shown, and the CDR3 is as TCRdb lists it. Using immunoSEQ multiplex PCR, the repertoire was profiled, and TCRdb retains in-frame clones only, with some absent. The table includes approximately 2,000,000 clones, 85% to 95% detected once. This sample is drawn from a study of shared clonotypes between healthy human individuals. Germline V gene sequence: CDR1 MNHNS, CDR2 SASEGT. The CDR3 contains 11 residues when both ends are counted.

Sequences were obtained from naive CD4+ T cells from PBMCs. Subset denoted: CD45RA+ positively selected. The clonotype originates from a man younger than 30 in good health. Some clones in this sample may be carry-over from other donors' samples. The rearrangement links TRBV6-1 to TRBJ2-7; the table's D call TRBD2 went unverified against the DNA. The CDR3 loop is CASSEALRLVL.